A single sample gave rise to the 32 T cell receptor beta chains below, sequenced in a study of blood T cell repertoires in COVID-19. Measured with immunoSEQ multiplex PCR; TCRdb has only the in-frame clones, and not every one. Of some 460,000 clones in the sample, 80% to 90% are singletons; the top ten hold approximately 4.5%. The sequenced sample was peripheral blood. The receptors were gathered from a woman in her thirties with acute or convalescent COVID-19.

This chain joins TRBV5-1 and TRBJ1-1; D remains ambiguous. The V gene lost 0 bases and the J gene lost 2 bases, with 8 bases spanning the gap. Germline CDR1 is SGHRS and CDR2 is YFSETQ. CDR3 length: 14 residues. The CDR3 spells CASSLVTENTEAFF. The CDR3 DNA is TGCGCCAGCAGCTTGGTAACAGAAAACACTGAAGCTTTCTTT.

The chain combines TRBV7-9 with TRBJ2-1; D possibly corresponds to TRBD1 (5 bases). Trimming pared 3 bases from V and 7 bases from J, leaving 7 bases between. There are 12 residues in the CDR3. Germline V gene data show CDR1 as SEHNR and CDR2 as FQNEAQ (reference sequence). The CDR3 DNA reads TGTGCCAGCAGCTTTAAGGGGAATGAGCAGTTCTTC. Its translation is CASSFKGNEQFF.

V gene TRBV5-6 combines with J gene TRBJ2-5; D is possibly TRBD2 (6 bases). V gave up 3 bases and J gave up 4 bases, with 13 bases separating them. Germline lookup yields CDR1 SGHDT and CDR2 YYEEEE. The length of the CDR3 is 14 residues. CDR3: CASSSDYPTETQYF. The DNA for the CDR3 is TGTGCCAGCAGCTCGGACTATCCGACAGAGACCCAGTACTTC. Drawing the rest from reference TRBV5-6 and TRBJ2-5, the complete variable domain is DAGVTQSPTHLIKTRGQQVTLRCSPKSGHDTVSWYQQALGQGPQFIFQYYEEEERQRGNFPDRFSGHQFPNYSSELNVNALLLGDSALYLCASSSDYPTETQYFGPGTRLLVL.

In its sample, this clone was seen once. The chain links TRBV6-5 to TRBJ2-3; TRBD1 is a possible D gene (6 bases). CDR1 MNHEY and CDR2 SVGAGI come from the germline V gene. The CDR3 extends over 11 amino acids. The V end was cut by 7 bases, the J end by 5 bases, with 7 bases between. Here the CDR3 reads CASTGVDTQYF. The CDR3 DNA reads TGTGCCAGCACAGGGGTAGATACGCAGTATTTT.

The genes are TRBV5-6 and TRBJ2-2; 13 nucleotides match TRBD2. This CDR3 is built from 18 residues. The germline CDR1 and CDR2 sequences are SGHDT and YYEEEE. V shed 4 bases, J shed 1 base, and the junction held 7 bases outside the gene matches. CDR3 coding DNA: TGTGCCAGCAGCCCCCTAGGACTAGCGGGGGTGAACACCGGGGAGCTGTTTTTT. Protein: CASSPLGLAGVNTGELFF.

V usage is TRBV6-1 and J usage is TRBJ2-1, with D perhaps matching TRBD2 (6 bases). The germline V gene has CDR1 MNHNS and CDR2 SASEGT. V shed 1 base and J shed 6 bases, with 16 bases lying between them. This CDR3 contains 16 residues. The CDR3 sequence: CASSEVLFGGINEQFF. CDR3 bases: TGTGCCAGCAGTGAAGTTCTCTTTGGGGGGATCAATGAGCAGTTCTTC.

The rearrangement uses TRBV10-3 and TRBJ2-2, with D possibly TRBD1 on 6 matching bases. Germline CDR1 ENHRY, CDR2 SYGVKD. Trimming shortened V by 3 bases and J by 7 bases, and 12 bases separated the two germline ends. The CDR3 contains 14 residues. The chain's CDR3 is CAISEQGGIGELFF. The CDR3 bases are TGTGCCATCAGTGAACAAGGGGGTATCGGGGAGCTGTTTTTT.

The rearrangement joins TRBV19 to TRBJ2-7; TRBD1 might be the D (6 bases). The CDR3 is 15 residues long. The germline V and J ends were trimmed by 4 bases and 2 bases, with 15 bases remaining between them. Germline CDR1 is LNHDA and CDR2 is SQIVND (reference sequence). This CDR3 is CASSTQGRGAYEQYF. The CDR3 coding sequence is TGTGCCAGTAGTACACAGGGCCGAGGGGCCTACGAGCAGTACTTC.

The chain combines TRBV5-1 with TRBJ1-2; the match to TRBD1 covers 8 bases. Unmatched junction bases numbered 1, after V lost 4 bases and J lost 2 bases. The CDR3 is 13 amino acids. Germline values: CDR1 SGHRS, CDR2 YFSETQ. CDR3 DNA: TGCGCCAGCAGCCGGGACAGGAACTATGGCTACACCTTC. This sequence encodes CASSRDRNYGYTF.

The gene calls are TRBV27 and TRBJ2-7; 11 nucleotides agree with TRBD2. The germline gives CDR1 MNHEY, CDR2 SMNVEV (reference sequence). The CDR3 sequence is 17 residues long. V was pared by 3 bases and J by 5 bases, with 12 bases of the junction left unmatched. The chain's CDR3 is CASSFLAGGLGSDEQYF. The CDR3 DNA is TGTGCCAGCAGTTTTTTAGCGGGGGGGCTCGGGAGCGACGAGCAGTACTTC.

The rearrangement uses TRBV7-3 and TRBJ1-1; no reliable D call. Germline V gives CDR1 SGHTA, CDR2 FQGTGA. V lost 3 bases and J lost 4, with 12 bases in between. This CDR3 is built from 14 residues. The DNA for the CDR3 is TGTGCCAGCAGCTTGAATGGGCCGGTCACTGAAGCTTTCTTT. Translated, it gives CASSLNGPVTEAFF.

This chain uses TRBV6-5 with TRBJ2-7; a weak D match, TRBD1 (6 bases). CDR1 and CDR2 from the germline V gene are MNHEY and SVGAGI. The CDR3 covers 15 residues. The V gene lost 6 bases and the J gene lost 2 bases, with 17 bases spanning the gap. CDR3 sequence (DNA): TGTGCCAGCAGGGACGTCGGCCAGGGGACCTACGAGCAGTACTTC. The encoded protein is CASRDVGQGTYEQYF.

The CDR3 DNA reads TGTGCCAGTAGTATATTGGCGGGGGGCCGTAAAAATGAGCAGTTCTTC. This encodes CASSILAGGRKNEQFF. This chain joins TRBV19 and TRBJ2-1; 8 bases fit TRBD2. The CDR3 length is 16 residues. J lost 7 bases, V lost 2 bases, and 10 bases had no gene match. Looked up from germline, CDR1 is LNHDA and CDR2 is SQIVND (reference sequence).

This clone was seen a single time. CDR3 sequence (DNA): TGTGCCAGCAGTCAGGACAGGGGGGGGACGGTTACGCAGTATTTT. Translation gives CASSQDRGGTVTQYF. V usage is TRBV6-5 and J usage is TRBJ2-3, with 10 positions matching TRBD1. V lost 5 bases to trimming and J lost 8 bases; unmatched junction nucleotides: 10. CDR1 MNHEY and CDR2 SVGAGI come from the germline V gene. This CDR3 contains 15 residues.

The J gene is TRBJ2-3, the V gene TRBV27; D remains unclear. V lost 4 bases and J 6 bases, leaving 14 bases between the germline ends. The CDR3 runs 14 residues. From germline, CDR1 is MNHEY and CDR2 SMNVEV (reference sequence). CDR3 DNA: TGTGCCAGCAGTTCTACCGGTTTCGGGGATACGCAGTATTTT. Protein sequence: CASSSTGFGDTQYF.

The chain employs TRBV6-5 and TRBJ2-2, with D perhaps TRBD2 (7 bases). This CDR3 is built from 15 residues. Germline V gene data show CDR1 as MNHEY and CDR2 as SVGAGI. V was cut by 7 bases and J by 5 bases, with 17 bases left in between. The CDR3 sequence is CASMEGGSWTGELFF. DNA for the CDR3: TGTGCCAGCATGGAGGGGGGGAGTTGGACCGGGGAGCTGTTTTTT.

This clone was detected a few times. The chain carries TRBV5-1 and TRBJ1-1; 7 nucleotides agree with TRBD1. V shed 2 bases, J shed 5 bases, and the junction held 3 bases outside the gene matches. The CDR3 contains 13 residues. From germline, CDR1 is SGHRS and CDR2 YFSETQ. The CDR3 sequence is CASSFIQGTEAFF. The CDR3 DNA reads TGCGCCAGCAGCTTCATACAGGGGACTGAAGCTTTCTTT.

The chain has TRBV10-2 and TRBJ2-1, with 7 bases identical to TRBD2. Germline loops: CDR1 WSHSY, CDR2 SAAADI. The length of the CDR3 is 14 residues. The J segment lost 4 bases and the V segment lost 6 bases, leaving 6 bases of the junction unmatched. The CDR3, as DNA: TGCGCCAGCAGGCGGGGGTCCCCTTACAATGAGCAGTTCTTC. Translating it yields CASRRGSPYNEQFF.

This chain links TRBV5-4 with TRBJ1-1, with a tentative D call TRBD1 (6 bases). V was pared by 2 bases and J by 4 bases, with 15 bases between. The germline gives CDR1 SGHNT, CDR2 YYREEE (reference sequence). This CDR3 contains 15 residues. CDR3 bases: TGTGCCAGCAGCTTAACAGGGAGTGCAAGCACTGAAGCTTTCTTT. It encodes CASSLTGSASTEAFF.

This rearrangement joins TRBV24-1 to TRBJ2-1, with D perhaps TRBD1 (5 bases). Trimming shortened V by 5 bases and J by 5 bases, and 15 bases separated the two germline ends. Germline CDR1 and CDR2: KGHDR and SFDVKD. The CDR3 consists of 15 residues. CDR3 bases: TGTGCCACCAGTGCCCCCCCAATCAGGGACAATGAGCAGTTCTTC. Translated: CATSAPPIRDNEQFF.

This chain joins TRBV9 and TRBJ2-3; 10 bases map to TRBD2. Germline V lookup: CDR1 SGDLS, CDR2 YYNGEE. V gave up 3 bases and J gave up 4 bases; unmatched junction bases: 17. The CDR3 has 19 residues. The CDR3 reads CASSAEQHLIAGGPDTQYF. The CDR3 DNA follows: TGTGCCAGCAGCGCCGAACAACATCTAATAGCGGGGGGACCAGATACGCAGTATTTT.

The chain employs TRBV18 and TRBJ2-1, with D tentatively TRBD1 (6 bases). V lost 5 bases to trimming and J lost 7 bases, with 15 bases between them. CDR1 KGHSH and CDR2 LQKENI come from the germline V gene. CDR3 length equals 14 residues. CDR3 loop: CASSGQNPRNEQFF. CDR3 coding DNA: TGTGCCAGCTCAGGACAGAACCCAAGGAATGAGCAGTTCTTC. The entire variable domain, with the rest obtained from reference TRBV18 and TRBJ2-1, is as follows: NAGVMQNPRHLVRRRGQEARLRCSPMKGHSHVYWYRQLPEEGLKFMVYLQKENIIDESGMPKERFSAEFPKEGPSILRIQQVVRGDSAAYFCASSGQNPRNEQFFGPGTRLTVL.

The CDR3 sequence: CASSRGTPVRDTQYF. Here the CDR3 DNA reads TGTGCCAGCAGCCGCGGGACCCCTGTAAGGGATACGCAGTATTTT. V and J are TRBV27 and TRBJ2-3; a weak D match, TRBD2 (6 bases). V was shortened by 6 bases and J by 6 bases, with 19 bases between the two germline ends. CDR3 length: 15 amino acids. CDR1 is MNHEY, CDR2 SMNVEV, per germline (reference sequence).

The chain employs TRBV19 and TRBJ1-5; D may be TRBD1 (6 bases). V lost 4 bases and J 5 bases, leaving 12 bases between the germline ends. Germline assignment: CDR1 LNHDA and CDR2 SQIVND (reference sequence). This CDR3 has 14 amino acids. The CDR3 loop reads CASSTTGLYQPQHF. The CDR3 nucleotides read TGTGCCAGTAGTACGACAGGATTGTATCAGCCCCAGCATTTT.

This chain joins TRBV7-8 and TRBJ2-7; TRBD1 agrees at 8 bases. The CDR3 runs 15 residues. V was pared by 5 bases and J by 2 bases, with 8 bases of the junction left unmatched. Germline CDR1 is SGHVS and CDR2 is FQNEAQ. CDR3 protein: CASSRSGQGTYEQYF. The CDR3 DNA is TGTGCCAGCAGCCGATCTGGACAGGGCACCTACGAGCAGTACTTC.

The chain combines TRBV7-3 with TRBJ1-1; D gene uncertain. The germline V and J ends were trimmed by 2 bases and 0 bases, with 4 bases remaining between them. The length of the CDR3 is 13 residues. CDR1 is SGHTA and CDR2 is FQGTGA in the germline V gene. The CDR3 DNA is TGTGCCAGCAGCTTATCTTTGAACACTGAAGCTTTCTTT. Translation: CASSLSLNTEAFF.

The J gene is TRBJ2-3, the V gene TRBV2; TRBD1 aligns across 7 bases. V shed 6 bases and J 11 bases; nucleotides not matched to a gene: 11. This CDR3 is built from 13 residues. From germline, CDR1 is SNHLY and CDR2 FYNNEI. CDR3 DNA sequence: TGTGCCAGCAGCGACCCAACAGGGGAATGGCAGTATTTT. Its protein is CASSDPTGEWQYF. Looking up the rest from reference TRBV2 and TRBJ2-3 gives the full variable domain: EPEVTQTPSHQVTQMGQEVILRCVPISNHLYFYWYRQILGQKVEFLVSFYNNEISEKSEIFDDQFSVERPDGSNFTLKIRSTKLEDSAMYFCASSDPTGEWQYFGPGTRLTVL.

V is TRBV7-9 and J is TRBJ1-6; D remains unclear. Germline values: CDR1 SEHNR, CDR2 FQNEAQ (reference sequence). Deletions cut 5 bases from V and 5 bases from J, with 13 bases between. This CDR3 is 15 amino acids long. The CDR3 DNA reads TGTGCCAGCAGCGGTTTTGGGCATAATAATTCACCCCTCCACTTT. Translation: CASSGFGHNNSPLHF.

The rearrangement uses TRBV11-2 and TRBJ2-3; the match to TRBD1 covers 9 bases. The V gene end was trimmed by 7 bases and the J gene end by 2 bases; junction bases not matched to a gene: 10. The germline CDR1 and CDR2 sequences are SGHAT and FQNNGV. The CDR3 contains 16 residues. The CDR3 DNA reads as TGTGCCAGCACCCCCGACAGGGGGACCTACACAGATACGCAGTATTTT. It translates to CASTPDRGTYTDTQYF. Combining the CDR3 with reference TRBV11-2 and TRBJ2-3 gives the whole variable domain EAGVAQSPRYKIIEKRQSVAFWCNPISGHATLYWYQQILGQGPKLLIQFQNNGVVDDSQLPKDRFSAERLKGVDSTLKIQPAKLEDSAVYLCASTPDRGTYTDTQYFGPGTRLTVL.

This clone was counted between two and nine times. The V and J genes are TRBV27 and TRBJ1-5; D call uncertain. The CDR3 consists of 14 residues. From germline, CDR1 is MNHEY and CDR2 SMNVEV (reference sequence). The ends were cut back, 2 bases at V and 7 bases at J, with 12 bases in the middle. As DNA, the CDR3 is TGTGCCAGCAGTTTAAGTGGCGGTTGGCAGCCCCAGCATTTT. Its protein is CASSLSGGWQPQHF.

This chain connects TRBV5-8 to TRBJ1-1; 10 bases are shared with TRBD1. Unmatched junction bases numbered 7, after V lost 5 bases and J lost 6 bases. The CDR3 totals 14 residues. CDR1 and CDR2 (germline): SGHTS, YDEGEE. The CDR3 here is CASSDRGRRAEAFF. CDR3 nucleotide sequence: TGTGCCAGCAGTGACAGGGGGCGCCGGGCTGAAGCTTTCTTT.

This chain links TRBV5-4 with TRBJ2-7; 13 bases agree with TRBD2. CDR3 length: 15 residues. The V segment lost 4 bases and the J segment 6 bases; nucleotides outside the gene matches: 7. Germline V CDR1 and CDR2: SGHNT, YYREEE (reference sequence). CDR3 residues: CASSPGLAGLFEQYF. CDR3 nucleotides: TGTGCCAGCAGCCCGGGACTAGCGGGACTTTTCGAGCAGTACTTC.